These 13 T cell receptor beta chains originate from one sample sequenced in a study of shared clonotypes between healthy human individuals. Naive CD8 cells lacked CD45RO, underwent positive selection for CCR7 and left out terminally differentiated effector memory CD45RA+ cells. Sequenced by immunoSEQ multiplex PCR; TCRdb stores in-frame clones only, minus some. Of about 1.9 million clones listed, 90% to 95% are singletons. What was sequenced was naive CD8+ T cells from PBMCs. The source is a young man in good health. Some clones in this sample may be carry-over from other donors' samples.

The V call is TRBV7-3, the J call TRBJ2-1, with 7 bases identical to TRBD1. V lost 6 bases, J lost 8 bases, and 4 bases stayed unmatched. Germline V CDR1 and CDR2: SGHTA, FQGTGA. This CDR3 has 12 residues. The CDR3 region has the DNA TGTGCCAGCAGTCACAGGGGAGATGAGCAGTTCTTC. Its protein product is CASSHRGDEQFF.

Worth noting for this clone: This sample also contains other DNA sequences that code for the same CDR3. The V gene is TRBV27, the J gene TRBJ1-1, with 8 bases aligning to TRBD1. V shed 6 bases, J shed 5 bases, and the junction held 5 bases outside the gene matches. CDR3 size: 13 residues. The V gene's germline CDR1 is MNHEY and CDR2 SMNVEV (reference sequence). CDR3 protein: CASSPGGWTEAFF. DNA of the CDR3: TGTGCCAGCAGCCCAGGGGGCTGGACTGAAGCTTTCTTT.

V and J are TRBV19 and TRBJ2-2; 8 bases fit TRBD2. This CDR3 comprises 15 residues. Germline V gene sequence: CDR1 LNHDA, CDR2 SQIVND (reference sequence). After removal of 5 bases from V and 4 bases from J, the junction contained 6 bases not matched to a gene. The DNA of the CDR3 is TGTGCCAGTAGTGAGCGGGGGACCCGCACCGGGGAGCTGTTTTTT. Translated: CASSERGTRTGELFF. The variable domain in full, completed from reference TRBV19 and TRBJ2-2, reads DGGITQSPKYLFRKEGQNVTLSCEQNLNHDAMYWYRQDPGQGLRLIYYSQIVNDFQKGDIAEGYSVSREKKESFPLTVTSAQKNPTAFYLCASSERGTRTGELFFGEGSRLTVL.

The DNA of the CDR3 is TGTGCCAGCAGCTTAGAGGGTGGACTCAACAATGAGCAGTTCTTC. Its protein is CASSLEGGLNNEQFF. The rearrangement links TRBV7-9 to TRBJ2-1, with D perhaps matching TRBD2 (5 bases). The CDR3 is made up of 15 amino acids. Germline loops: CDR1 SEHNR, CDR2 FQNEAQ (reference sequence). The V and J ends lost 1 base and 5 bases respectively, with 12 bases between them.

As regards this clone: The sample carries other DNA sequences with the same CDR3. The chain uses TRBV7-8 and TRBJ2-3; D not certain. The V end lost 1 base, the J end lost 0 bases, and 8 bases lay between the germline ends. Per germline, CDR1 SGHVS and CDR2 FQNEAQ. The CDR3 is 15 residues long. The CDR3 DNA follows: TGTGCCAGCAGCTTAGGGACGGCGAGCACAGATACGCAGTATTTT. It translates to CASSLGTASTDTQYF.

This chain uses TRBV29-1 with TRBJ2-7, with a possible D match to TRBD1 (6 bases). This CDR3 has 14 residues. From germline, CDR1 is SQVTM and CDR2 ANQGSEA. Trimming removed 4 bases at V and 2 bases at J, with 15 bases between. The CDR3 is CSVVGGRLAYEQYF. In DNA, the CDR3 is TGCAGCGTTGTAGGGGGTAGACTTGCCTACGAGCAGTACTTC.

J is TRBJ2-7 and V is TRBV4-3, with D maybe TRBD2 (5 bases). Germline V lookup: CDR1 LGHNA, CDR2 YSLEER. Trimming stripped 0 bases from V and 1 base from J, with 10 bases between. CDR3 size: 15 residues. CDR3 in DNA: TGCGCCAGCAGCCAAGATGAGGGCAGATCCTACGAGCAGTACTTC. Translated, it gives CASSQDEGRSYEQYF.

This clone was observed once. V is TRBV27 and J is TRBJ1-1, with 9 nucleotides matching TRBD1. Germline CDR1 reads MNHEY; CDR2 reads SMNVEV (reference sequence). V dropped 4 bases and J dropped 6; count of bases not matched to a gene: 6. The CDR3 totals 14 residues. The CDR3 DNA sequence: TGTGCCAGCAGTTCGGGACAGGGAGTGCCTGAAGCTTTCTTT. Its translation is CASSSGQGVPEAFF.

The CDR3 DNA is TGTGCCAGTAGCCCAGGGACAGGGGGCGTTTCCTATGGCTACACCTTC. Protein: CASSPGTGGVSYGYTF. This chain uses TRBV19 with TRBJ1-2, with TRBD1 identical over 12 bases. This CDR3 is built from 16 residues. Germline V gene lookup returns CDR1 LNHDA and CDR2 SQIVND (reference sequence). Losses at the gene ends were 6 bases for V and 4 bases for J; bases not matched to a gene: 9.

This sequence joins TRBV11-2 and TRBJ1-2; possibly TRBD1 for D (5 bases). Germline CDR1 is SGHAT and CDR2 is FQNNGV. This CDR3 has 16 residues. The ends were cut back, 1 base at V and 5 bases at J, with 17 bases in the middle. The CDR3 reads CASSLGVGDGRYGYTF. The CDR3 DNA is TGTGCCAGCAGCTTAGGGGTCGGGGACGGTCGGTATGGCTACACCTTC. Full variable domain (missing parts from reference TRBV11-2 and TRBJ1-2): EAGVAQSPRYKIIEKRQSVAFWCNPISGHATLYWYQQILGQGPKLLIQFQNNGVVDDSQLPKDRFSAERLKGVDSTLKIQPAKLEDSAVYLCASSLGVGDGRYGYTFGSGTRLTVV.

The chain is built from TRBV30 and TRBJ2-1; perhaps D is TRBD1 or TRBD2 (5 bases each). The V end was cut by 2 bases, the J end by 9 bases, with 14 bases between. The CDR3 contains 13 residues. Germline lookup yields CDR1 GTSNPN and CDR2 SVGIG (reference sequence). CDR3 residues: CAWSPRAGSEQFF. The CDR3 region has the DNA TGTGCCTGGAGTCCCAGGGCGGGTAGTGAGCAGTTCTTC.

This rearrangement joins TRBV13 to TRBJ1-1, with a tentative D call TRBD1 (5 bases). This CDR3 contains 16 residues. Per germline, CDR1 PRHDT and CDR2 FYEKMQ (reference sequence). V lost 5 bases to trimming and J lost 0 bases, with 16 bases between them. As DNA, the CDR3 is TGTGCCAGCAGCCCACCAGAGGCAGGGATGAACACTGAAGCTTTCTTT. Translating it yields CASSPPEAGMNTEAFF. The variable domain in full, with the rest retrieved from reference TRBV13 and TRBJ1-1, is AAGVIQSPRHLIKEKRETATLKCYPIPRHDTVYWYQQGPGQDPQFLISFYEKMQSDKGSIPDRFSAQQFSDYHSELNMSSLELGDSALYFCASSPPEAGMNTEAFFGQGTRLTVV.

This rearrangement joins TRBV7-8 to TRBJ2-3, with 8 nucleotides matching TRBD2. The length of the CDR3 is 21 residues. Germline V lookup: CDR1 SGHVS, CDR2 FQNEAQ. With 2 bases clipped from V and 0 bases from J, the junction kept 19 bases outside the gene matches. The CDR3: CASSLSPPGSGIITSTDTQYF. In DNA form, the CDR3 reads TGTGCCAGCAGCTTATCTCCTCCGGGTAGCGGGATAATTACTAGCACAGATACGCAGTATTTT.